Following are 27 T cell receptor beta chains from one sample sequenced in a study of graft-versus-host responses after intestinal transplantation. Clones were read by immunoSEQ multiplex PCR, and TCRdb kept only the in-frame ones, dropping some. The top ten hold about 2.5% of the sample, which has about 40,000 clones, under 95% seen once. This specimen consisted of PBMCs, obtained approximately 320 days after intestinal transplant. The origin of the receptors is a human patient who received an intestinal transplant, so some T cells may come from the graft donor.

In its sample, this clone ranks as medium-sized. The rearrangement joins TRBV7-9 to TRBJ2-7; tentatively, D is TRBD1 or TRBD2 (7 bases each). With 2 bases removed from V and 0 bases from J, the gap between germline ends came to 11 bases. Germline-derived CDR1 and CDR2 are SEHNR and FQNEAQ (reference sequence). This CDR3 has 15 amino acids. The CDR3 sequence: CASSLQRDSSYEQYF. The CDR3 nucleotides read TGTGCCAGCAGCTTACAGCGGGACAGCTCCTACGAGCAGTACTTC.

The J gene is TRBJ2-5, the V gene TRBV6-6, with 9 positions matching TRBD1. CDR1 and CDR2 from the germline V gene are MNHNY and SVGAGI (reference sequence). The CDR3 is made up of 15 amino acids. Trimming removed 2 bases from V and 5 bases from J; junction bases left unmatched: 6. DNA for the CDR3: TGTGCCAGCAGTTACGCGGGACAGGGTTACGAGACCCAGTACTTC. Its protein product is CASSYAGQGYETQYF.

V and J are TRBV25-1 and TRBJ2-7, with TRBD1 matching over 7 bases. This CDR3 has 16 amino acids. Germline loops: CDR1 MGHDK, CDR2 SYGVNS. V dropped 4 bases and J dropped 0; count of bases not matched to a gene: 9. CDR3 loop: CASSGTGQWSSYEQYF. The CDR3 bases are TGTGCCAGCAGTGGCACGGGACAGTGGAGCTCCTACGAGCAGTACTTC.

The V call is TRBV2, the J call TRBJ1-1; 9 nucleotides align to TRBD1. The CDR3 length is 16 residues. Germline CDR1 is SNHLY and CDR2 is FYNNEI. V was clipped by 6 bases and J by 4 bases; unmatched bases: 12. DNA of the CDR3: TGTGCCAGCAGCTGGGACAGGGAGGTGTCTGGCACTGAAGCTTTCTTT. This codes for CASSWDREVSGTEAFF.

The chain employs TRBV11-2 and TRBJ1-3; D remains unclear. The CDR3 contains 14 residues. Looked up from germline, CDR1 is SGHAT and CDR2 is FQNNGV. V gave up 5 bases and J gave up 4 bases, with 12 bases separating them. The CDR3 sequence is CASSRIGPGNTIYF. The CDR3 DNA is TGTGCCAGCAGCCGTATCGGGCCCGGAAACACCATATATTTT.

CDR3 coding DNA: TGCGCCAGCAGCCAAGACCAGGGGACAGGGAGCGGCTACACCTTC. It is translated as CASSQDQGTGSGYTF. V is TRBV4-1 and J is TRBJ1-2, with TRBD1 matching over 9 bases. CDR1 is MGHRA, CDR2 YSYEKL, per germline. Germline trimming cut 0 bases from V and 8 bases from J; bases unmatched to any gene: 7. CDR3 length: 15 residues.

The rearrangement joins TRBV28 to TRBJ2-5; tentatively, D is TRBD1 (5 bases). The CDR3 sequence is 15 residues long. The germline V and J ends were trimmed by 2 bases and 5 bases, with 15 bases remaining between them. Germline loops: CDR1 MDHEN, CDR2 SYDVKM. The CDR3 DNA reads as TGTGCCAGCAGTTTAAAAAGGAAGGGGCATGAGACCCAGTACTTC. This translates into CASSLKRKGHETQYF.

The genes are TRBV13 and TRBJ2-7; 7 bases match TRBD2. The CDR3 length is 17 residues. J was trimmed by 3 bases and V by 1 base; bases with no gene match: 12. Germline-derived CDR1 and CDR2 are PRHDT and FYEKMQ (reference sequence). CDR3 DNA: TGTGCCAGCAGCTTAGAAGGGCAGCCAAGCGGGGTCTACGAGCAGTACTTC. This gives the protein CASSLEGQPSGVYEQYF.

This clone has only one observation. The genes are TRBV6-1 and TRBJ2-3; D ambiguous. Germline V gene sequence: CDR1 MNHNS, CDR2 SASEGT. Trimming took off 0 bases at V and 2 bases at J, with 6 bases between the two ends. This CDR3 spans 14 amino acids. The CDR3 reads CASSEASVTDTQYF. CDR3 in DNA: TGTGCCAGCAGTGAAGCGTCGGTCACAGATACGCAGTATTTT.

The chain links TRBV19 to TRBJ1-5, with D uncertain. The germline V gene encodes CDR1 LNHDA and CDR2 SQIVND (reference sequence). The CDR3 length is 13 residues. The V end was cut by 7 bases, the J end by 3 bases, with 10 bases between. Here the CDR3 reads CASNPGSNQPQHF. DNA for the CDR3: TGTGCCAGTAATCCGGGATCCAATCAGCCCCAGCATTTT.

This clone was seen once. CDR3 nucleotide sequence: TGTGCCAGCAGTTTATCCGGAACAGATACGCAGTATTTT. Translated, it gives CASSLSGTDTQYF. The chain is built from TRBV27 and TRBJ2-3; no definite D call. This CDR3 has 13 residues. Trimming pared 0 bases from V and 3 bases from J, leaving 4 bases between. Per the germline V gene, CDR1 is MNHEY and CDR2 is SMNVEV (reference sequence).

The chain couples TRBV15 to TRBJ2-5; the D gene is possibly TRBD1 (6 bases). TRBJ2-7 matches the DNA end more closely, so the J call is doubtful. Germline V gene lookup returns CDR1 LNHNV and CDR2 YYDKDF (reference sequence). CDR3 length equals 14 residues. CDR3 protein: CATSRPGDSYEQYF. For the CDR3, the DNA is TGTGCCACCAGCAGACCAGGGGACTCCTACGAGCAGTACTTC.

The genes are TRBV29-1 and TRBJ2-5; D is uncertain. V was cut by 3 bases and J by 1 base, with 12 bases left in between. CDR1 SQVTM and CDR2 ANQGSEA come from the germline V gene. The CDR3 totals 14 residues. The CDR3 DNA reads as TGCAGCGTTGACGTAGGACGGTTCCAAGAGACCCAGTACTTC. It translates to CSVDVGRFQETQYF. Full variable domain (remainder filled in from reference TRBV29-1 and TRBJ2-5): SAVISQKPSRDICQRGTSLTIQCQVDSQVTMMFWYRQQPGQSLTLIATANQGSEATYESGFVIDKFPISRPNLTFSTLTVSNMSPEDSSIYLCSVDVGRFQETQYFGPGTRLLVL.

This rearrangement joins TRBV6-5 to TRBJ2-1, with D maybe TRBD2 (5 bases). The CDR3 has 13 residues. Germline loops: CDR1 MNHEY, CDR2 SVGAGI. Trimming shortened V by 2 bases and J by 9 bases, and 11 bases separated the two germline ends. The CDR3 DNA reads as TGTGCCAGCAGTTACAGAGGGTTGGGTGAGCAGTTCTTC. This sequence encodes CASSYRGLGEQFF.

V and J are TRBV10-3 and TRBJ1-6; D gene ambiguous. Germline V lookup: CDR1 ENHRY, CDR2 SYGVKD. The CDR3 runs 13 residues. V dropped 6 bases and J dropped 7 bases, with 10 bases sitting between them. The CDR3 protein is CAIRGLQNSPLHF. The DNA of the CDR3 is TGTGCCATCAGGGGATTACAGAATTCACCCCTCCACTTT.

This chain uses TRBV15 with TRBJ2-7; TRBD1 aligns across 9 bases. Looked up from germline, CDR1 is LNHNV and CDR2 is YYDKDF (reference sequence). The V segment lost 1 base and the J segment 3 bases; nucleotides outside the gene matches: 13. This CDR3 contains 18 residues. The CDR3 region is CATSRGTGDYNFGYEQYF. For the CDR3, the DNA is TGTGCCACCAGCAGAGGGACAGGGGATTATAATTTCGGCTACGAGCAGTACTTC.

This sequence joins TRBV6-4 and TRBJ1-1; D is uncertain. Germline CDR1 is MRHNA and CDR2 is SNTAGT. There are 13 residues in the CDR3. The V gene lost 5 bases and the J gene lost 1 base, with 8 bases spanning the gap. CDR3 sequence: CASSKTANTEAFF. The CDR3, as DNA: TGTGCCAGCAGTAAGACTGCGAACACTGAAGCTTTCTTT.

This clone was detected only once. V is TRBV4-1 and J is TRBJ2-7; TRBD1 is a possible D gene (5 bases). Deletions cut 2 bases from V and 7 bases from J, with 12 bases between. This CDR3 spans 13 amino acids. The V gene's germline CDR1 is MGHRA and CDR2 YSYEKL. CDR3 amino acids: CASSQYRSDEQYF. The CDR3 DNA is TGCGCCAGCAGCCAATACAGGTCAGATGAGCAGTACTTC.

The chain joins TRBV19 to TRBJ2-5, with a possible D match to TRBD1 (5 bases). Germline values: CDR1 LNHDA, CDR2 SQIVND (reference sequence). The CDR3 totals 14 residues. Trimming removed 1 base from V and 3 bases from J, with 9 bases in between. The chain's CDR3 is CASSIVSGKETQYF. CDR3 nucleotide sequence: TGTGCCAGTAGTATAGTCTCAGGGAAAGAGACCCAGTACTTC.

The chain combines TRBV7-3 with TRBJ2-1, with 12 bases fitting TRBD2. The CDR3 extends over 16 amino acids. Trimming removed 1 base from V and 4 bases from J; junction bases left unmatched: 2. The germline gives CDR1 SGHTA, CDR2 FQGTGA. This CDR3 is CASSLITSGRYNEQFF. The DNA of the CDR3 is TGTGCCAGCAGCTTAATCACTAGCGGGAGGTACAATGAGCAGTTCTTC. Looking up the rest from reference TRBV7-3 and TRBJ2-1 gives the full variable domain: GAGVSQTPSNKVTEKGKYVELRCDPISGHTALYWYRQSLGQGPEFLIYFQGTGAADDSGLPNDRFFAVRPEGSVSTLKIQRTERGDSAVYLCASSLITSGRYNEQFFGPGTRLTVL.

This clone was seen just once. The chain is built from TRBV5-1 and TRBJ1-1, with 10 bases aligning to TRBD1. The CDR3 is 14 amino acids. Trimming took 4 bases from V and 4 from J; bases not matched to a gene: 4. Germline V gene sequence: CDR1 SGHRS, CDR2 YFSETQ. CDR3 in amino acids: CASSAWTGGTEAFF. The CDR3 nucleotides are TGCGCCAGCAGCGCCTGGACAGGGGGCACTGAAGCTTTCTTT. Full variable domain (missing parts from reference TRBV5-1 and TRBJ1-1): KAGVTQTPRYLIKTRGQQVTLSCSPISGHRSVSWYQQTPGQGLQFLFEYFSETQRNKGNFPGRFSGRQFSNSRSEMNVSTLELGDSALYLCASSAWTGGTEAFFGQGTRLTVV.

The chain recombines TRBV19 with TRBJ1-3; D uncertain. The CDR3 has 15 amino acids. CDR1 is LNHDA, CDR2 SQIVND, per germline (reference sequence). The germline V and J ends were trimmed by 2 bases and 0 bases, with 8 bases remaining between them. The CDR3 sequence is CASSIRRGSGNTIYF. CDR3 nucleotides: TGTGCCAGTAGTATACGACGGGGCTCTGGAAACACCATATATTTT.

This chain uses TRBV18 with TRBJ2-7; D is unresolved. Trimming shortened V by 6 bases and J by 6 bases, and 12 bases separated the two germline ends. The length of the CDR3 is 12 residues. Per the germline V gene, CDR1 is KGHSH and CDR2 is LQKENI. For the CDR3, the DNA is TGTGCCAGCTCCCCCGGAGCAGGCGAGCAGTACTTC. It specifies CASSPGAGEQYF.

The J gene is TRBJ2-1, the V gene TRBV15; 8 bases align to TRBD1. Germline V gene sequence: CDR1 LNHNV, CDR2 YYDKDF (reference sequence). The CDR3 sequence is 16 residues long. The V segment lost 3 bases and the J segment 3 bases; nucleotides outside the gene matches: 7. This CDR3 reads CATSRLPGGRYNEQFF. The CDR3 nucleotides read TGTGCCACCAGCAGGCTTCCAGGGGGCCGCTACAATGAGCAGTTCTTC. Combining the CDR3 with reference TRBV15 and TRBJ2-1 gives the whole variable domain DAMVIQNPRYQVTQFGKPVTLSCSQTLNHNVMYWYQQKSSQAPKLLFHYYDKDFNNEADTPDNFQSRRPNTSFCFLDIRSPGLGDTAMYLCATSRLPGGRYNEQFFGPGTRLTVL.

This sequence joins TRBV28 and TRBJ2-1; TRBD2 matches at 11 bases. CDR1 and CDR2 from the germline V gene are MDHEN and SYDVKM. Trimming cost V 8 bases and J 6 bases; bases outside gene matches: 3. This CDR3 is built from 13 residues. The DNA for the CDR3 is TGTGCCAGCCGTAGCGGGAGGGCCAATGAGCAGTTCTTC. Translating gives CASRSGRANEQFF.

This rearrangement joins TRBV5-1 to TRBJ2-1; TRBD1 matches at 7 bases. The CDR3 spans 15 residues. Germline V gene lookup returns CDR1 SGHRS and CDR2 YFSETQ. The V and J ends lost 4 bases and 5 bases, in that order; junction bases with no gene match: 9. The CDR3 protein is CASSPDRVVDNEQFF. The CDR3 DNA reads as TGCGCCAGCAGCCCTGACAGGGTAGTGGACAATGAGCAGTTCTTC.

This clone appeared a single time. This chain links TRBV12-1 with TRBJ2-1. TRBV12-1 is noted as a pseudogene. There are 11 residues in the CDR3. CDR3 bases: TGTGCCAGCCCAAAGTACAATGAGCAGTTCTTC. Amino acids: CASPKYNEQFF.